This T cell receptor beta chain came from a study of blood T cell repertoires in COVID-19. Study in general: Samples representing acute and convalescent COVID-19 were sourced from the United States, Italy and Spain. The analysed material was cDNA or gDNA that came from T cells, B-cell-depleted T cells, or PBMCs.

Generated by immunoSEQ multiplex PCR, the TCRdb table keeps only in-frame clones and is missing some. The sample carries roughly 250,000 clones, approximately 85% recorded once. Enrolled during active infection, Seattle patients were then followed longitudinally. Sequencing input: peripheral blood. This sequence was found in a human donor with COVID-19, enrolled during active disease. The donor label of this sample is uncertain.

DNA for the CDR3: TGTGCCGGTGACAGGGGAAATGGAAACACCATATATTTT. It codes for CAGDRGNGNTIYF. The J gene is TRBJ1-3, the V gene TRBV30; 8 bases fit TRBD1. The germline V gene encodes CDR1 GTSNPN and CDR2 SVGIG (reference sequence). The CDR3 is 13 residues long. V gave up 8 bases and J gave up 3 bases; unmatched junction bases: 6.